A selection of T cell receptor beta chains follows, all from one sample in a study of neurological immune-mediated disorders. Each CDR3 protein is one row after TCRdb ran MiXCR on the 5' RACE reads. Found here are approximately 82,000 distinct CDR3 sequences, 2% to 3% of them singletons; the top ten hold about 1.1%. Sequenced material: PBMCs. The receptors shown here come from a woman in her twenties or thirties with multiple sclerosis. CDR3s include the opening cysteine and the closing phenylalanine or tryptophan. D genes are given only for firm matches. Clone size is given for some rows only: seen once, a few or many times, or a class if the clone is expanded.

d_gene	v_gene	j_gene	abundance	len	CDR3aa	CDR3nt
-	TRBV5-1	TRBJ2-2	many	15	CASSFGGVNTGELFF	TGCGCCAGCAGCTTCGGCGGGGTAAACACCGGGGAGCTGTTTTTT
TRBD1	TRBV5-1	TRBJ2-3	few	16	CASSLVGQGFADTQYF	TGCGCCAGCAGCTTGGTAGGACAGGGGTTCGCAGATACGCAGTATTTT
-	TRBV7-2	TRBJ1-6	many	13	CASTPPRNSPLHF	TGTGCCAGCACCCCACCCCGGAATTCACCCCTCCACTTT
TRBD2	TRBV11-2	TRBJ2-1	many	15	CASRGLAGAQNEQFF	TGTGCCAGCAGGGGACTAGCGGGAGCACAAAATGAGCAGTTCTTC
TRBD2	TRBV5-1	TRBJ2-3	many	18	CASSSRPASGRAGDTQYF	TGCGCCAGCAGCTCGAGACCTGCTAGCGGGAGGGCCGGCGATACGCAGTATTTT
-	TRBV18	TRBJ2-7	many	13	CASSPGVRDEQYF	TGTGCCAGCTCACCAGGGGTTCGAGACGAGCAGTACTTC
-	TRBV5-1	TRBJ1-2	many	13	CASSLDEAYGYTF	TGCGCCAGCAGCTTGGATGAAGCTTATGGCTACACCTTC
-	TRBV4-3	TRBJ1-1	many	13	CASSQSRGTEAFF	TGCGCCAGCAGCCAGTCCAGGGGCACTGAAGCTTTCTTT
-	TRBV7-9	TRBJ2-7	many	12	CASSWGDREQYF	TGTGCCAGCAGCTGGGGGGATCGGGAGCAGTACTTC
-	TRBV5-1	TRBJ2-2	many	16	CASSLGGPANTGELFF	TGCGCCAGCAGCTTGGGGGGCCCCGCGAACACCGGGGAGCTGTTTTTT
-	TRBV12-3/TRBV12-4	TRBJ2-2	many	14	CASSLRTDWGELFF	TGTGCCAGCAGTTTAAGGACAGATTGGGGGGAGCTGTTTTTT
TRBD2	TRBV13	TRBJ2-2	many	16	CASSFGGSGDTGELFF	TGTGCCAGCAGCTTCGGCGGGAGTGGTGACACCGGGGAGCTGTTTTTT
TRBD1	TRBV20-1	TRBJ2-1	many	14	CSAPGTGDYNEQFF	TGCAGTGCTCCCGGGACAGGGGATTACAATGAGCAGTTCTTC
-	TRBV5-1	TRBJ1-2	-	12	CDSRRDSRDFTF	TGCGACAGCAGGCGGGACTCCCGGGACTTCACCTTC
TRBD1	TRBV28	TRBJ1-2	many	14	CASSPGTDGYGYTF	TGTGCCAGCAGCCCCGGGACAGACGGCTATGGCTACACCTTC
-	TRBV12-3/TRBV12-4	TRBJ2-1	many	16	CASTAGGLGSYNEQFF	TGTGCCAGCACCGCCGGGGGGCTCGGCTCCTACAATGAGCAGTTCTTC
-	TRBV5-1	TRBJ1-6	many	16	CASSSGVLDLNSPLHF	TGCGCCAGCAGCTCAGGGGTCTTAGATTTAAATTCACCCCTCCACTTT
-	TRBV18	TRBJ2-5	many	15	CASSPLRGIQETQYF	TGTGCCAGCTCACCCCTACGGGGCATTCAAGAGACCCAGTACTTC
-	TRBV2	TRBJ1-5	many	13	CASSDISFQPQHF	TGTGCCAGCAGTGACATCTCGTTCCAGCCCCAGCATTTT
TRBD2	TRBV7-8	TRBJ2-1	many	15	CASSPGGTTYNEQFF	TGTGCCAGCAGCCCGGGGGGGACTACCTACAATGAGCAGTTCTTC
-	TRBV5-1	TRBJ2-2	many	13	CASSWATTGELFF	TGCGCCAGCAGCTGGGCCACCACCGGGGAGCTGTTTTTT
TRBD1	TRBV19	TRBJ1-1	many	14	CASSMALGQRKAFF	TGTGCCAGTAGTATGGCATTGGGACAGAGGAAAGCTTTCTTT
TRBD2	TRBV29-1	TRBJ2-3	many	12	CSVGDGRGTQYF	TGCAGCGTTGGCGACGGGAGGGGTACGCAGTATTTT
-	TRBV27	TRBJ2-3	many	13	CASSPRLTGTQYF	TGTGCCAGCAGTCCCCGGCTAACGGGTACGCAGTATTTT
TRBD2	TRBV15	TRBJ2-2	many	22	CATSRSRRGLAGGFRNTGELFF	TGTGCCACCAGCAGATCCCGACGGGGACTAGCGGGAGGGTTCCGGAACACCGGGGAGCTGTTTTTT
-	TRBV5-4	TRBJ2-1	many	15	CASSLTQGYYNEQFF	TGTGCCAGCAGCTTGACACAGGGATACTACAATGAGCAGTTCTTC
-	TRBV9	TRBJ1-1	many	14	CASSVDLGNTEAFF	TGTGCCAGCAGCGTAGACCTGGGGAACACTGAAGCTTTCTTT
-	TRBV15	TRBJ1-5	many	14	CATSRDWEETAQHF	TGTGCCACCAGCAGAGATTGGGAAGAGACGGCCCAGCATTTT
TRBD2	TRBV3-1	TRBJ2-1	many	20	CASSQNGLAGTAGDYNEQFF	TGTGCCAGCAGCCAAAACGGACTAGCGGGAACGGCGGGGGACTACAATGAGCAGTTCTTC
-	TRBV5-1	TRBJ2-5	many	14	CASSRTATQETQYF	TGCGCCAGCAGCCGGACAGCAACCCAAGAGACCCAGTACTTC
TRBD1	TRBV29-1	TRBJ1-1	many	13	CSVYRGVNTEAFF	TGCAGCGTGTACAGGGGGGTGAACACTGAAGCTTTCTTT
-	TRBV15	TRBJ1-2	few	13	CANSPKWGRGYTF	TGTGCCAACAGCCCCAAGTGGGGTCGCGGCTACACCTTC
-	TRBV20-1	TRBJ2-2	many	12	CSASIDTGELFF	TGCAGTGCTAGCATCGACACCGGGGAGCTGTTTTTT
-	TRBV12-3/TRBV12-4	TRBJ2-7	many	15	CASSLRVGTPYEQYF	TGTGCCAGCAGTTTACGGGTTGGGACCCCCTACGAGCAGTACTTC
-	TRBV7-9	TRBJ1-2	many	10	CASSFDGYTF	TGTGCCAGCAGTTTCGATGGCTACACCTTC
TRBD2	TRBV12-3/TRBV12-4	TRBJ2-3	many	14	CASSLGGSTDTQYF	TGCGCCAGCAGCTTGGGGGGGAGCACAGATACGCAGTATTTT
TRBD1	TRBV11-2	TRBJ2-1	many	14	CASSLAGGASQQFF	TGTGCCAGCAGCTTAGCAGGGGGCGCATCTCAGCAGTTCTTC
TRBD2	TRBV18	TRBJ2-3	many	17	CASSPPGLAGSTDTQYF	TGTGCCAGCTCACCACCGGGCCTAGCGGGCAGCACAGATACGCAGTATTTT
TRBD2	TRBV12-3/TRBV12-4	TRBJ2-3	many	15	CASSLVAGAPDTQYF	TGTGCCAGCAGTTTAGTTGCGGGAGCCCCAGATACGCAGTATTTT
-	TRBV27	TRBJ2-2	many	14	CASSSQLSRGELFF	TGTGCCAGCAGTTCACAGCTCTCGAGGGGGGAGCTGTTTTTT
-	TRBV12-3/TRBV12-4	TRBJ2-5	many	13	CASSLTSLASLYF	TGTGCCAGCAGTTTAACTTCGTTGGCTTCTCTGTACTTC
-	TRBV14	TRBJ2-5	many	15	CASSQVASLQETQYF	TGTGCCAGCAGCCAAGTGGCCTCTTTACAAGAGACCCAGTACTTC
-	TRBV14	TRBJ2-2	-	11	CASSQHGELFF	TGTGCCAGCAGCCAACACGGGGAGCTGTTTTTT
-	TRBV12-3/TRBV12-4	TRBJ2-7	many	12	CASSLNGPEQYF	TGTGCCAGCAGTTTAAACGGACCGGAGCAGTACTTC
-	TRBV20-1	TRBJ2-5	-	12	CSARVEGQTQYF	TGCAGTGCTAGAGTAGAGGGCCAGACCCAGTACTTC
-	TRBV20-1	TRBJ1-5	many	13	CSAPRAGNQPQHF	TGCAGTGCTCCACGGGCGGGTAATCAGCCCCAGCATTTT
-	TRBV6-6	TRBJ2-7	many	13	CASSYSDWYEQYF	TGTGCCAGCAGTTACTCCGACTGGTACGAGCAGTACTTC
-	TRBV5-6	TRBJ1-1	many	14	CASRGGALNTEAFF	TGTGCCAGCCGCGGAGGGGCGCTGAACACTGAAGCTTTCTTT
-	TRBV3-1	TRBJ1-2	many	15	CASSQDFGLSYGYTF	TGTGCCAGCAGCCAAGATTTCGGGCTCAGCTATGGCTACACCTTC
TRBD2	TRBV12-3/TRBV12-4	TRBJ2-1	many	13	CASRARVAGEQFF	TGTGCCAGCAGGGCGAGAGTAGCGGGGGAGCAGTTCTTC
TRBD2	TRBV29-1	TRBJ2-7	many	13	CSVETGGTYEQYF	TGCAGCGTTGAAACGGGAGGAACCTACGAGCAGTACTTC
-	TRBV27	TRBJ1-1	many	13	CASSLLAGGEAFF	TGTGCCAGCAGTTTATTGGCAGGCGGTGAAGCTTTCTTT
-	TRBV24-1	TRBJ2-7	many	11	CATSRHGEQYF	TGTGCCACCAGTCGCCATGGCGAGCAGTACTTC
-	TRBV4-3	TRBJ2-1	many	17	CASSQDVLPTLYNEQFF	TGCGCCAGCAGCCAAGATGTCCTCCCGACGTTGTACAATGAGCAGTTCTTC
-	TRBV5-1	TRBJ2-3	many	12	CASSLNTDTQYF	TGCGCCAGCAGCCTCAACACAGATACGCAGTATTTT